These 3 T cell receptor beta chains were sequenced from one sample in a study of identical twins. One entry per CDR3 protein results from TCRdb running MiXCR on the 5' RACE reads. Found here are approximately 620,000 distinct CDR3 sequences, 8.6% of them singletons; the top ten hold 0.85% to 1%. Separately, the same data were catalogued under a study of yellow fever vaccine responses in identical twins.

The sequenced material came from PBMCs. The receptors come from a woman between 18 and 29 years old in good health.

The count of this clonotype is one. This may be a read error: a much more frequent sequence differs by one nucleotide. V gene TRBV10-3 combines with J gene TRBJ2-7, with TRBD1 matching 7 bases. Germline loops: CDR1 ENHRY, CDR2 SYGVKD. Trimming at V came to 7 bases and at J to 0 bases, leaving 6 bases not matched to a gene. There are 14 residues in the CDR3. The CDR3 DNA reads TGTGCCATCAAAACAGGGGAACGCTCCTACGAGCAGTACTTC. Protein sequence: CAIKTGERSYEQYF.

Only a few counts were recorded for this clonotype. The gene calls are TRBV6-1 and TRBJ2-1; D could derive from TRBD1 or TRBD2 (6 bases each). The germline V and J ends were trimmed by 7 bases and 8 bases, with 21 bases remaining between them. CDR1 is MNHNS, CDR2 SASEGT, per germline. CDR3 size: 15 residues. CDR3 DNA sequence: TGTGCCAGCACTAGGTCGGGTCCGGGGGCGGATGAGCAGTTCTTC. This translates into CASTRSGPGADEQFF.

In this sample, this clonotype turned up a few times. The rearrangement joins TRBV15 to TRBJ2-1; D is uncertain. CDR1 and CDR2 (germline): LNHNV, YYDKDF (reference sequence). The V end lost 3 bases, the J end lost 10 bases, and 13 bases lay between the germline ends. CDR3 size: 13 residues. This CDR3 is CATSSFPVVEQFF. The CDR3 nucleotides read TGTGCCACCAGCAGCTTCCCTGTTGTAGAGCAGTTCTTC.